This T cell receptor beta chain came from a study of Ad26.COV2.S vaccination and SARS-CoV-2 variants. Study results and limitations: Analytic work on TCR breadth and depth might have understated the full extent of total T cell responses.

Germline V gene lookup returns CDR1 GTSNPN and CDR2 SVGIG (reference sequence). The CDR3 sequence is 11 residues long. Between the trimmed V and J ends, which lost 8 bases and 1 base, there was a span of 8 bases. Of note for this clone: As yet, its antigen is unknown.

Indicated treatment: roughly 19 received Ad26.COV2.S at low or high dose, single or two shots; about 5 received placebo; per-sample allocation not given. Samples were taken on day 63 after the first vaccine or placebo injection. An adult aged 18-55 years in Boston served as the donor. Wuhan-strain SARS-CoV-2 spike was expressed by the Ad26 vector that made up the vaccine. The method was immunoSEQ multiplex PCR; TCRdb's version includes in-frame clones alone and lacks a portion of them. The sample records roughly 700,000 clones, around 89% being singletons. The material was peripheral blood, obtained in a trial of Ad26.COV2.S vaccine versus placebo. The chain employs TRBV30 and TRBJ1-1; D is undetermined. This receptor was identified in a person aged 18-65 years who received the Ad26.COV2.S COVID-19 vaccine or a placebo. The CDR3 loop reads CAGKTNTEAFF. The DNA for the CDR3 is TGTGCCGGGAAAACGAACACTGAAGCTTTCTTT.